The T cell receptor (beta chain) described here comes from a study of blood T cell repertoires in COVID-19. Study as a whole: Samples came from the United States, Italy and Spain, spanning acute and convalescent COVID-19. The cDNA or gDNA used as material had been derived from T cells, B-cell-depleted T cells, or PBMCs.

Produced via immunoSEQ multiplex PCR; TCRdb's table is partial and in-frame only. The sample lists some 100,000 clones, about 80% occurring once. Germline lookup yields CDR1 MNHEY and CDR2 SMNVEV (reference sequence). The CDR3 is 16 amino acids. Concerning this clone: A read error may produce the germline difference seen at one junction end.

The genes are TRBV27 and TRBJ2-4; 7 bases map to TRBD2. Sequencing was done on a sample of peripheral blood. The sequence derives from a man between 65 and 79 years old with active or convalescent COVID-19. CDR3 nucleotides: TGCCCCCCGAGCGGGGCTGGGTCGTCGGCCAAAAACATTCAGTACTTC. Translating gives CPPSGAGSSAKNIQYF.